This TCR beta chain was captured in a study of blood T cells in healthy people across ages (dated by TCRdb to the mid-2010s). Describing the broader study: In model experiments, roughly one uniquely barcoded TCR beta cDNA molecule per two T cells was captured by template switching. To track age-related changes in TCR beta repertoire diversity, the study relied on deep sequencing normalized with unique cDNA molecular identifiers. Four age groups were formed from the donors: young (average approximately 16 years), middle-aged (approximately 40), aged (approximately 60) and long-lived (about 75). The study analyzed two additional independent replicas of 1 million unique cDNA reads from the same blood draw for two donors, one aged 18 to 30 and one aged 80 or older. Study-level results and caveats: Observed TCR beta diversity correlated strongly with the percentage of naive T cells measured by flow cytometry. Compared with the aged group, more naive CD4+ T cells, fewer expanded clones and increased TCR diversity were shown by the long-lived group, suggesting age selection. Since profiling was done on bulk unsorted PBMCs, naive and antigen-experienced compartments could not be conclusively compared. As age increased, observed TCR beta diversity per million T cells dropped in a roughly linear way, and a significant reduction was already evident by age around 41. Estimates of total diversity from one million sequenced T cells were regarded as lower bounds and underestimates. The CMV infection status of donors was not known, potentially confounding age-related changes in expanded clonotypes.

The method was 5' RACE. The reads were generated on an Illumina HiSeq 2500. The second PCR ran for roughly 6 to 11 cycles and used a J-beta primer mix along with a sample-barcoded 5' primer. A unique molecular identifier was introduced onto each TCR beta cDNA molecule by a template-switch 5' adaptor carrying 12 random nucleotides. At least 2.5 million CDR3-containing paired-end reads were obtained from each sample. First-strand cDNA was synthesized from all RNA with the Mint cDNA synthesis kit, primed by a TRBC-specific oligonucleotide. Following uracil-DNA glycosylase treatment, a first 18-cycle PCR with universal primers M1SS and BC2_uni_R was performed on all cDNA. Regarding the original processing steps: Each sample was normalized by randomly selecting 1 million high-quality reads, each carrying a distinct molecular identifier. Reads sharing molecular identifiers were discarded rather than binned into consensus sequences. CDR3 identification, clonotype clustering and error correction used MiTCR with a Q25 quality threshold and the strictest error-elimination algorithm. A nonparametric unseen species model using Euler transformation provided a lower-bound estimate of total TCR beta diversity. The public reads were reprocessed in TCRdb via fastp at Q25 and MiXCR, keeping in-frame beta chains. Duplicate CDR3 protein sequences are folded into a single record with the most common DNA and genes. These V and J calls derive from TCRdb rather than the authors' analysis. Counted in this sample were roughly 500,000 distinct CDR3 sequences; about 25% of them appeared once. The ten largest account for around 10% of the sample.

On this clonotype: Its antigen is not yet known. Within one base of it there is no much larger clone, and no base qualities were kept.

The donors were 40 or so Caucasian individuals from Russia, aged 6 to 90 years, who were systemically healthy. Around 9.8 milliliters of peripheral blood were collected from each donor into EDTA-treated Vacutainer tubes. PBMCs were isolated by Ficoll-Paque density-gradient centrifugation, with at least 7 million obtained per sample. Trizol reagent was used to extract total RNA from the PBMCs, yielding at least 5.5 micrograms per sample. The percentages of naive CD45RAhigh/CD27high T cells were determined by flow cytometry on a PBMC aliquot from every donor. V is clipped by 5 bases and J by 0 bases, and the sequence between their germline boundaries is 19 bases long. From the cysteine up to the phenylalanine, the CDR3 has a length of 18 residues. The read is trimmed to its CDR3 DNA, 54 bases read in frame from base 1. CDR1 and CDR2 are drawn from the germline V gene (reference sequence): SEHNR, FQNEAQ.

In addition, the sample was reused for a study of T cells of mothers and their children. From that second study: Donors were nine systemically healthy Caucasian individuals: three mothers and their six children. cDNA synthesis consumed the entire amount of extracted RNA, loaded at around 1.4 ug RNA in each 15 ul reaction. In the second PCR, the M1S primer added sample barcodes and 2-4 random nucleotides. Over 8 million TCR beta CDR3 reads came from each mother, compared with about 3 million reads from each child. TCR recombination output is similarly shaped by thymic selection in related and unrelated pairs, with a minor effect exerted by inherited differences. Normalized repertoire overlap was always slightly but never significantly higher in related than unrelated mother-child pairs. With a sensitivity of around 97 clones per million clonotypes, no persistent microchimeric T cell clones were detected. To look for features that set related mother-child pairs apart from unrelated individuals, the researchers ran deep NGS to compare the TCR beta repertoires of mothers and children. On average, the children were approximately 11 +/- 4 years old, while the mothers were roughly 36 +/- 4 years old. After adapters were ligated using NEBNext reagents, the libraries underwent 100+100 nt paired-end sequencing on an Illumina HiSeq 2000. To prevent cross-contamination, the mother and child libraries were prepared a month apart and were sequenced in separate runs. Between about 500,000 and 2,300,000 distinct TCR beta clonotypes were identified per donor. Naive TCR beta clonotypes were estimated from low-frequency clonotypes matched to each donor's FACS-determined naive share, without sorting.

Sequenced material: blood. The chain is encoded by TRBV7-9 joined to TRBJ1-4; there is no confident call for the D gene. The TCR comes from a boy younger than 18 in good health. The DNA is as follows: TGTGCCAGCAGCACGGGCAGAATAAAAACCGCAACTAATGAAAAACTGTTTTTT. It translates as CASSTGRIKTATNEKLFF.